This T cell receptor (beta chain) was sequenced in a study of blood T cell repertoires in COVID-19. Recruits, aged roughly 18 to 95 years, lived in 24 US areas. CDR3 length equals 15 residues. V was cut by 0 bases and J by 3 bases, with 12 bases left in between. CDR1 and CDR2 from the germline V gene are LNHDA and SQIVND (reference sequence). Repertoires were generated with immunoSEQ multiplex PCR, while TCRdb's copy carries only in-frame clones and drops some. The repertoire consists of around 230,000 clones, with about nine tenths occurring once and the leading ten covering less than 4%. This chain connects TRBV19 to TRBJ2-7; D perhaps matches TRBD1 (5 bases). Sequencing was done on a sample of PBMCs or T cells enriched from blood (not recorded which). This TCR derives from a woman in her thirties with acute COVID-19. CDR3 residues: CASSIDSFRGYEQYF. Here the CDR3 DNA reads TGTGCCAGTAGTATAGATAGTTTTAGGGGCTACGAGCAGTACTTC.